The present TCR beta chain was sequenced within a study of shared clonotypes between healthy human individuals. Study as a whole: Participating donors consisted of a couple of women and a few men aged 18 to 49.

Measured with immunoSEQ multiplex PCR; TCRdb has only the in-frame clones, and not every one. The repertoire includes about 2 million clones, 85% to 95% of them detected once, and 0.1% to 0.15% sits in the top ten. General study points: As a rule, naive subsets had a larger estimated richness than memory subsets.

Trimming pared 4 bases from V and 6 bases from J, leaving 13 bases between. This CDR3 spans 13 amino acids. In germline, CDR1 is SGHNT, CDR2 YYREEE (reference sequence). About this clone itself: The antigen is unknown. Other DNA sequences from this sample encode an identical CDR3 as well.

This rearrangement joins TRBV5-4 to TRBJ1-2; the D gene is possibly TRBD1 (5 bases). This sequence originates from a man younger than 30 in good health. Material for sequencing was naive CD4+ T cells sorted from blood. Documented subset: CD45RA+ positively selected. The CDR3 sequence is CASSLGQGNGYTF. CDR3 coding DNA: TGTGCCAGCAGCCTGGGGCAGGGTAATGGCTACACCTTC.